This TCR beta chain was sequenced during a study of blood T cell repertoires in COVID-19 (dated by TCRdb to 2018 to 2021). Regarding the research as a whole: The collaborator samples originated in the United States, Italy and Spain and spanned the acute and convalescent phases of COVID-19. The prospective study material was composed of cDNA or gDNA derived from T cells, B-cell-depleted T cells, or PBMCs. The dataset comprised deeply sampled blood TCRbeta repertoires from subjects exposed to, actively infected with, or recovered from COVID-19. The repertoires were released in a freely available public database intended as a resource for research on the immune response to SARS-CoV-2. The samples were drawn from two sources: the first 160 participants of the ongoing ImmuneRACE study, and 1,254 subjects contributed by 6 global collaborators. A de-identified subject ID, COVID-19 status, age in years and sex were almost always included in the sample metadata. Where available, HLA class I and class II types were obtained from metadata supplied by the sample provider rather than from assay-based typing. General conclusions and limits of the study: Clinical and demographic metadata were provided uncurated, with the amount varying by source and participant.

CDR1 and CDR2 were assigned from the germline V gene (reference sequence) as LNHNV and YYDKDF. The CDR3 has 14 amino acids, counting the end cysteine and phenylalanine. Only CDR3 DNA is held: 42 bases, read in frame from base 1. Trimming costs V 1 base and J 5 bases, and their ends lie 12 bases apart. Participants in the prospective study were enrolled through a virtual design, were aged about 18 to 100 years, and lived in 20 to 30 United States geographic areas. To assign participants to cohorts, the prospective study relied on clinical history that participants themselves reported in a screening survey and a study questionnaire. Exposed participants were defined as having been in contact with someone with a PCR-confirmed or clinician-diagnosed COVID-19 case within 2 weeks of study entry. Mobile phlebotomists in the prospective study collected whole blood, serum and a nasopharyngeal or oropharyngeal swab from every participant. Over a roughly two-month period, participants in the prospective study had the option of providing additional blood draws and questionnaires. Before DNA extraction, blood samples from the prospective study were shipped at room temperature or frozen.

As regards this clone: Its binding antigen is unknown. The sample holds no much larger clone one base away, and base qualities are not on file.

The immunoSEQ Assay, a bias-controlled multiplex PCR, was used to amplify TCRbeta CDR3 regions from genomic DNA. The source study handled its data this way. The number of nucleated cells in each sample was estimated by amplification of reference gene primers within the assay. Sequence reads were collapsed and filtered to measure the absolute abundance of every unique TCRbeta CDR3 rearrangement. For each sample, productive Simpson clonality was calculated as the square root of Simpson's diversity index across productive rearrangements. TCRdb took this table from immuneACCESS and kept in-frame rearrangements with V and J called. Such tables lack part of the clones; where checked against another copy, unresolved V genes explain under half of the gap, and the rest is unexplained. The D gene and trimming were derived from the DNA, and the V and J assignments and clone size from that table. The sample data list approximately 190,000 clones, and 65% to 85% of these were observed just once. In total, the top ten clones hold less than 3.5% of the sample.

Rearrangement joined TRBV15 to TRBJ2-7; TRBD2 could be the D gene, as 5 bases match. The sequence was collected from a woman aged 25-40 years who had been exposed to COVID-19. The sequenced sample was PBMCs or T cells enriched from blood (not recorded which). At the DNA level, the sequence is TGTGCCACCAGCAGAGCAACTAGTGTTCACGAGCAGTACTTC. This codes for CATSRATSVHEQYF.